The T cell receptor beta chain under discussion was sequenced for a study of CD8 T cells in ankylosing spondylitis. The CDR3 runs to 15 residues. Germline CDR1 MNHEY, CDR2 SMNVEV (reference sequence). The junction had 9 bases not matched to a gene; V was cut back by 3 bases and J by 10 bases. By quantitative 5'-RACE with molecular barcodes, the TCR beta libraries were made. TCRdb ran MiXCR on the 5' RACE reads and lists one entry per CDR3 protein. The sample has about 240,000 distinct CDR3 sequences, about 10% seen once. Overall study results and limits: Among TCR beta sequences, a motif of roughly 8 highly homologous variants appeared characteristic of ankylosing spondylitis blood. Clones linked to disease were reported to show significant enrichment in matched ankylosing spondylitis synovial fluid.

This clonotype occurred many times. Its antigen is not known. Sequencing was carried out using blood, either unsorted or a sorted T cell fraction (not recorded which). The sequence was collected from a male donor with ankylosing spondylitis or in good health (not recorded which). This chain uses TRBV27 with TRBJ2-1; 10 positions agree with TRBD2. The CDR3 DNA sequence: TGTGCCAGCAGTTTTTTGACTAGCGGGTTAGGAGAGCAGTTCTTC. Amino acids: CASSFLTSGLGEQFF.